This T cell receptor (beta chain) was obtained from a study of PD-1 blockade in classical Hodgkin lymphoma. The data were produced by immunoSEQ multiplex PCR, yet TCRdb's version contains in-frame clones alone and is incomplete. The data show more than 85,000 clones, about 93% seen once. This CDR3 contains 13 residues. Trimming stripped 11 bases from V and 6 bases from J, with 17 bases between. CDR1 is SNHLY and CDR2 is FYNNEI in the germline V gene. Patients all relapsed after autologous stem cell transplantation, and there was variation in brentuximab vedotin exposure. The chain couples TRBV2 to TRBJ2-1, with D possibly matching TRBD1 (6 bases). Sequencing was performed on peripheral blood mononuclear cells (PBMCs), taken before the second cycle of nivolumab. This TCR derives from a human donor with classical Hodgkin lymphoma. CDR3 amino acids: CAGQGLGANEQFF. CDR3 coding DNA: TGTGCCGGGCAGGGTTTGGGGGCCAATGAGCAGTTCTTC.